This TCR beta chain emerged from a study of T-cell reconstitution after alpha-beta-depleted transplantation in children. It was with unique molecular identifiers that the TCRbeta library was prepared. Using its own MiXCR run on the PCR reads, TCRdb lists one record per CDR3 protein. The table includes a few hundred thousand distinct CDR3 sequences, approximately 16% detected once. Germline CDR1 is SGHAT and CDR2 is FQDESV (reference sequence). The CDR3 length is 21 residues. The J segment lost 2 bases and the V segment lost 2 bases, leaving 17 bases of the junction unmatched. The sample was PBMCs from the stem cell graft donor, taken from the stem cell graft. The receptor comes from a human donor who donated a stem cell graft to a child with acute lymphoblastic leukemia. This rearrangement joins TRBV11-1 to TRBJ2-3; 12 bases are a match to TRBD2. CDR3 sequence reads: CASSLSPTTSGSHGVTDTQYF. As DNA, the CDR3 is TGTGCCAGCAGCTTATCACCAACGACTAGCGGGAGCCATGGCGTCACAGATACGCAGTATTTT. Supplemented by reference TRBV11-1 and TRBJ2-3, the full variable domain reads EAEVAQSPRYKITEKSQAVAFWCDPISGHATLYWYRQILGQGPELLVQFQDESVVDDSQLPKDRFSAERLKGVDSTLKIQPAELGDSAMYLCASSLSPTTSGSHGVTDTQYFGPGTRLTVL.